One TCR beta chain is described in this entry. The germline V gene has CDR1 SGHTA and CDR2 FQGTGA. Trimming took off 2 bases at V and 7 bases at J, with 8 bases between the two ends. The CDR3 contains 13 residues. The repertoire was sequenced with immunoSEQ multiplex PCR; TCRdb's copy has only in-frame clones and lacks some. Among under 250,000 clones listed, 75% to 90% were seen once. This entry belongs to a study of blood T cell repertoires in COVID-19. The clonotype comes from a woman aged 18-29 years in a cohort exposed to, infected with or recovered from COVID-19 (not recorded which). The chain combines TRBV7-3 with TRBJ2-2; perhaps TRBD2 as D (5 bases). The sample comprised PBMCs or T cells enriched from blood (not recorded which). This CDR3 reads CASSLSEDGELFF. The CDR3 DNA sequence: TGTGCCAGCAGCTTATCGGAGGACGGGGAGCTGTTTTTT.